This T cell receptor (beta chain) came from a study of blood T cell repertoires in COVID-19. Whole-study context: From T cells, B-cell-depleted T cells, or PBMCs came the material, which was cDNA or gDNA.

Produced via immunoSEQ multiplex PCR; TCRdb's table is partial and in-frame only. The sample consists of roughly 61,000 clones, about 91% of them appearing once. Germline V CDR1 and CDR2: SNHLY, FYNNEI. The V gene end was trimmed by 5 bases and the J gene end by 0 bases; junction bases not matched to a gene: 3. The CDR3 contains 14 residues. Sequenced sample: peripheral blood. V gene TRBV2 combines with J gene TRBJ2-5; the match to TRBD2 covers 7 bases. This sequence originates from a man in his fifties or sixties with acute or convalescent COVID-19. The CDR3: CASSREGYQETQYF. The CDR3 DNA reads as TGTGCCAGCAGTAGGGAGGGGTACCAAGAGACCCAGTACTTC.